A single sample gave rise to the 23 T cell receptor beta chains below, sequenced in a study of T-cell reconstitution after alpha-beta-depleted transplantation in children. The library targeted TCRbeta and was prepared with unique molecular identifiers. TCRdb reprocessed the PCR reads via MiXCR and lists one record per CDR3 protein. The sample holds roughly 300,000 distinct CDR3 sequences; about a tenth are singletons and the top ten take 2% to 2.5%. Sequencing was performed on PBMCs from the stem cell graft donor, taken from the stem cell graft. The receptors originated from a human donor who donated a stem cell graft to a child with acute lymphoblastic leukemia.

This clonotype occurred a few times. The chain combines TRBV4-1 with TRBJ1-4; the D gene is possibly TRBD1 (6 bases). The ends were cut back, 6 bases at V and 7 bases at J, with 18 bases in the middle. The CDR3 has 15 amino acids. Germline V lookup: CDR1 MGHRA, CDR2 YSYEKL. CDR3 DNA: TGCGCCAGCAGTCTAGCGTACAGGGCTACTGAAAAACTGTTTTTT. Protein sequence: CASSLAYRATEKLFF.

This clonotype has a handful of counts. The chain is built from TRBV7-2 and TRBJ1-4; perhaps TRBD1 as D (5 bases). The CDR3 spans 15 residues. The germline V and J ends were trimmed by 5 bases and 7 bases, with 17 bases remaining between them. The germline CDR1 and CDR2 sequences are SGHTA and FQGNSA. The DNA of the CDR3 is TGTGCCAGCAGCCCCGCAGGGTTCCCAAGTGAAAAACTGTTTTTT. This translates into CASSPAGFPSEKLFF.

The chain links TRBV5-1 to TRBJ2-1, with D perhaps TRBD2 (5 bases). Trimming took off 0 bases at V and 2 bases at J, with 12 bases between the two ends. The CDR3 spans 16 residues. The germline gives CDR1 SGHRS, CDR2 YFSETQ. The CDR3, as DNA: TGCGCCAGCAGCTTGGTCGCTGGGAGTCCCTACAATGAGCAGTTCTTC. Translation gives CASSLVAGSPYNEQFF.

This chain links TRBV20-1 with TRBJ2-1, with D perhaps matching TRBD2 (6 bases). The ends were cut back, 3 bases at V and 10 bases at J, with 25 bases in the middle. In germline, CDR1 is DFQATT, CDR2 SNEGSKA (reference sequence). The CDR3 spans 16 residues. The CDR3 nucleotides are TGCAGTGCTAGGGGTCGGGAGCATCCTTTCCCGGAGGAGCAGTTCTTC. Amino acids: CSARGREHPFPEEQFF.

The gene calls are TRBV7-3 and TRBJ1-2, with D possibly being TRBD1 (5 bases). Trimming took off 4 bases at V and 6 bases at J, with 15 bases between the two ends. The germline CDR1 and CDR2 sequences are SGHTA and FQGTGA. This CDR3 is built from 14 residues. CDR3 residues: CASSYAGPGNGYTF. DNA for the CDR3: TGTGCCAGCAGCTATGCAGGGCCTGGGAATGGCTACACCTTC.

The rearrangement links TRBV5-1 to TRBJ2-7; D might be TRBD1 (5 bases). V shed 4 bases and J shed 0 bases, with 8 bases lying between them. This CDR3 spans 13 amino acids. Germline-derived CDR1 and CDR2 are SGHRS and YFSETQ. CDR3 DNA: TGCGCCAGCAGCATCGACAGCTCCTACGAGCAGTACTTC. It translates to CASSIDSSYEQYF.

This clonotype occurred many times. V usage is TRBV7-9 and J usage is TRBJ2-5; D may be TRBD1 (6 bases). V lost 4 bases and J 4 bases, leaving 19 bases between the germline ends. The CDR3 spans 16 residues. Germline values: CDR1 SEHNR, CDR2 FQNEAQ (reference sequence). CDR3 amino acids: CASSSPLSWDTETQYF. CDR3 nucleotides: TGTGCCAGCAGCTCGCCCCTGAGTTGGGACACAGAGACCCAGTACTTC. Based on the CDR3 plus reference TRBV7-9 and TRBJ2-5, the full variable domain is DTGVSQNPRHKITKRGQNVTFRCDPISEHNRLYWYRQTLGQGPEFLTYFQNEAQLEKSRLLSDRFSAERPKGSFSTLEIQRTEQGDSAMYLCASSSPLSWDTETQYFGPGTRLLVL.

In its sample, this clonotype was seen many times. This rearrangement joins TRBV27 to TRBJ2-7; 11 bases align to TRBD2. Germline assignment: CDR1 MNHEY and CDR2 SMNVEV (reference sequence). With V trimmed by 0 bases and J by 0 bases, 1 base remained unmatched. The CDR3 runs 16 residues. This CDR3 reads CASSLSGLAGSYEQYF. CDR3 DNA: TGTGCCAGCAGTTTATCCGGACTAGCGGGCTCCTACGAGCAGTACTTC.

The V call is TRBV14, the J call TRBJ2-2; D not resolved. V was trimmed by 2 bases and J by 5 bases, leaving 6 bases between them. This CDR3 has 13 amino acids. Germline CDR1 is SGHDN and CDR2 is FVKESK. The CDR3 nucleotides are TGTGCCAGCAGCCAATTGGGGACCGGGGAGCTGTTTTTT. This translates into CASSQLGTGELFF. Filled out from reference TRBV14 and TRBJ2-2, the complete variable domain reads EAGVTQFPSHSVIEKGQTVTLRCDPISGHDNLYWYRRVMGKEIKFLLHFVKESKQDESGMPNNRFLAERTGGTYSTLKVQPAELEDSGVYFCASSQLGTGELFFGEGSRLTVL.

Only a few counts were recorded for this clonotype. The gene calls are TRBV29-1 and TRBJ2-1; D gene uncertain. Germline V gene data show CDR1 as SQVTM and CDR2 as ANQGSEA. V lost 4 bases, J lost 8 bases, and 12 bases lay in between. The CDR3 runs to 12 residues. The CDR3 spells CSVATPWDEQFF. The CDR3 region has the DNA TGCAGCGTTGCGACCCCCTGGGATGAGCAGTTCTTC.

This clonotype was picked up many times. V usage is TRBV10-3 and J usage is TRBJ2-6; no reliable D call. This CDR3 spans 17 amino acids. Germline assignment: CDR1 ENHRY and CDR2 SYGVKD. Trimming removed 4 bases at V and 0 bases at J, with 13 bases between. This chain's CDR3 is CAISGPKSYSGANVLTF. CDR3 in DNA: TGTGCCATCAGTGGCCCCAAATCATACTCTGGGGCCAACGTCCTGACTTTC.

There are many counts of this clonotype. The rearrangement joins TRBV20-1 to TRBJ2-3, with D possibly TRBD2 on 6 matching bases. The length of the CDR3 is 15 residues. The V end lost 5 bases, the J end lost 3 bases, and 18 bases lay between the germline ends. Germline V gene data show CDR1 as DFQATT and CDR2 as SNEGSKA (reference sequence). The CDR3 region is CSARNSGLGTDTQYF. The CDR3 DNA is TGCAGTGCTCGGAATAGCGGACTTGGTACAGATACGCAGTATTTT.

The CDR3 sequence is CASSEYSGSSYNEQFF. The CDR3 DNA reads as TGCGCCAGCAGTGAGTATAGCGGGAGTTCCTACAATGAGCAGTTCTTC. The J gene is TRBJ2-1, the V gene TRBV10-1, with 9 bases that match TRBD2. In germline, CDR1 is WNHNN, CDR2 SYGVQD (reference sequence). This CDR3 has 16 residues. The V segment lost 1 base and the J segment 1 base; nucleotides outside the gene matches: 2.

This clonotype was observed a few times. The chain links TRBV19 to TRBJ2-1, with TRBD2 matching over 8 bases. J gave up 3 bases and V 8 bases, and 6 bases lay outside the gene matches. The germline gives CDR1 LNHDA, CDR2 SQIVND (reference sequence). The CDR3 is 14 residues long. CDR3: CASALSGNYNEQFF. As DNA, the CDR3 is TGTGCCAGTGCCCTTAGCGGGAACTACAATGAGCAGTTCTTC.

The V call is TRBV9, the J call TRBJ2-7; 9 bases are shared with TRBD2. Germline CDR1 reads SGDLS; CDR2 reads YYNGEE. Losses at the gene ends were 0 bases for V and 2 bases for J; bases not matched to a gene: 3. The CDR3 length is 15 residues. The CDR3 bases are TGTGCCAGCAGCGTAGCGACTAGCGGTGCCTACGAGCAGTACTTC. As protein: CASSVATSGAYEQYF.

This clonotype came up a few times. The gene calls are TRBV27 and TRBJ1-5, with 8 bases that match TRBD1. With 4 bases clipped from V and 6 bases from J, the junction kept 5 bases outside the gene matches. CDR3 length: 14 amino acids. CDR1 MNHEY and CDR2 SMNVEV come from the germline V gene (reference sequence). DNA for the CDR3: TGTGCCAGCAGTTCCACAGGGGGTACTCAGCCCCAGCATTTT. Translating gives CASSSTGGTQPQHF.

This clonotype has just a few counts. The V gene is TRBV4-1, the J gene TRBJ1-1; possibly TRBD1 for D (5 bases). The CDR3 runs to 14 residues. Per germline, CDR1 MGHRA and CDR2 YSYEKL. V was shortened by 4 bases and J by 7 bases, with 16 bases between the two germline ends. CDR3 in DNA: TGCGCCAGCAGCCCTGTCAGGGCTCCTCTTGAAGCTTTCTTT. Translation gives CASSPVRAPLEAFF.

This clonotype was seen repeatedly, ten times or more. This chain links TRBV4-2 with TRBJ2-3; tentatively, D is TRBD2 (5 bases). This CDR3 region has 16 residues. V was clipped by 0 bases and J by 5 bases, with 15 bases between them. The germline V gene has CDR1 LGHNA and CDR2 YNFKEQ. In nucleotides, the CDR3 is TGTGCCAGCAGCCAAGAAGGCCTTTCTCGGGAAGATACGCAGTATTTT. Protein product: CASSQEGLSREDTQYF.

In this sample, this clonotype turned up once. The genes are TRBV3-1 and TRBJ2-3, with D possibly matching TRBD2 (6 bases). The germline V gene encodes CDR1 LGHDT and CDR2 YNNKEL (reference sequence). The V gene lost 1 base and the J gene lost 2 bases, with 13 bases spanning the gap. CDR3 length: 16 residues. The CDR3 reads CASSQGDSGYTDTQYF. CDR3 bases: TGTGCCAGCAGCCAAGGGGACTCGGGATACACAGATACGCAGTATTTT.

This clonotype has a count of ten or more. This rearrangement joins TRBV6-5 to TRBJ2-2, with unresolved D. Germline loops: CDR1 MNHEY, CDR2 SVGAGI. The CDR3 extends over 11 amino acids. The ends were cut back, 7 bases at V and 6 bases at J, with 6 bases in the middle. CDR3 DNA: TGTGCCAGCACCCAAGCCGGGGAGCTGTTTTTT. Translation: CASTQAGELFF.

A few counts support this clonotype. Possible read error: a much larger clone is one base away. This chain connects TRBV12-3 or TRBV12-4 to TRBJ2-7; possible D gene TRBD2, 7 bases. Trimming pared 1 base from V and 5 bases from J, leaving 9 bases between. This CDR3 spans 13 amino acids. This CDR3 reads CASSLGGGNEQYF. In DNA form, the CDR3 reads TGTGCCAGCAGTTTAGGGGGGGGCAACGAGCAGTACTTC.

This rearrangement joins TRBV18 to TRBJ2-7, with D uncertain. The CDR3 totals 11 residues. Germline CDR1 reads KGHSH; CDR2 reads LQKENI. Trimming took off 5 bases at V and 5 bases at J, with 7 bases between the two ends. The CDR3 here is CASSGRDEQYF. The DNA of the CDR3 is TGTGCCAGCTCAGGCCGGGACGAGCAGTACTTC.

The rearrangement joins TRBV20-1 to TRBJ2-1, with D possibly matching TRBD2 (6 bases). Germline values: CDR1 DFQATT, CDR2 SNEGSKA (reference sequence). The V and J ends lost 6 bases and 3 bases respectively, with 15 bases between them. The CDR3 runs 14 residues. CDR3 in DNA: TGCAGTGCCGAACGGCCGGGACTCTACAATGAGCAGTTCTTC. It is translated as CSAERPGLYNEQFF.